The entry below describes one T cell receptor beta chain. Its matching antigen is unknown. The source of the sample is a study of CD8+ T cells in alopecia areata. Study-level points and caveats: Among the top 100, expanded CD8+ clones, as well as scalp clonality, were significantly decreased by tofacitinib. Sequence data from scalp samples additionally include resident alphabeta T cells of normal skin.

In germline, CDR1 is SGHAT, CDR2 FQNNGV. The CDR3 loop spans 11 amino acids. The V end lost 5 bases, the J end lost 3 bases, and 5 bases lay between the germline ends. Treatment in this sample: oral pan-JAK inhibitor, 5-10 mg twice daily. Starting from PBMCs, sorting isolated CD4+ and CD8+ T cells. RNA was isolated and reverse transcribed to cDNA, the sequencing template. Libraries were prepared by immunoSEQ multiplex PCR; TCRdb keeps only in-frame clonotypes and omits some of them. The profile shows around 86,000 clones, approximately 70% of them singletons. The source was CD8+ T cells sorted from blood, collected around week 44, from a patient treated with tofacitinib. The TCR sequence derives from a human donor with alopecia areata. The chain joins TRBV11-2 to TRBJ2-7; D gene uncertain. CDR3 sequence (DNA): TGTGCCAGCAGCCCAATCTACGAGCAGTACTTC. This gives the protein CASSPIYEQYF.